This is a list of T cell receptor beta chains from one sample in a study of cytomegalovirus exposure and HLA in healthy donors. The data were produced by immunoSEQ multiplex PCR, yet TCRdb's version contains in-frame clones alone and is incomplete. In the table there are about 260,000 clones, approximately 85% of which are singletons. Sequenced material: PBMCs. Source of these receptors: a woman in her 40s in good health and CMV-seropositive. Each CDR3 is given without its conserved first and last residue.

V: TRBV29-1
CDR3: SVGDLAGGDNEQF

V: TRBV19
CDR3: ATNRDVTKNIQY

V: TRBV27
CDR3: ASSFSSQGSYEQY

V: TRBV10-3
CDR3: AISELGAGETQY

V: TRBV7-3
CDR3: ASSLLGDKKTANYGYT

V: TRBV27
CDR3: ASSTPPNEAF

V: TRBV27
CDR3: ASTKGQGALGYT

V: TRBV7-9
CDR3: ASSLGGGLNTEAF

V: TRBV27
CDR3: ASSTGLAGGLYADTQY

V: TRBV15
CDR3: ATSRGTGTTNYGYT

V: TRBV7-8
CDR3: ASSLGLGKDSYNSPLH

V: TRBV10-3
CDR3: AIGQGSNQPQH

V: TRBV4-3
CDR3: ASSQRQGAGETQY

V: TRBV30
CDR3: AWSVDSSYEQY

V: TRBV11-2
CDR3: ASSHSSGIKDTQY

V: TRBV19
CDR3: ASSKGQVNTAKNIQY

V: TRBV5-1
CDR3: ASSSGQGLTTDTQY

V: TRBV10-3
CDR3: AISKQGPLNYGYT

V: TRBV7-6
CDR3: ASSPRTEPTEAF

V: TRBV9
CDR3: ASSVSAGDYNEQF

V: TRBV30
CDR3: AWSTTYEQY

V: TRBV4-2
CDR3: ASSLIAGVQETQY

V: TRBV5-1
CDR3: ASSLETSGRGHEQY

V: TRBV27
CDR3: ASSLWSVGRGGETQY

V: TRBV4-1
CDR3: ASSQESGGYTEAF

V: TRBV10-3
CDR3: AISAGANVLT

V: TRBV4-3
CDR3: ASSQEVASFGEQY

V: TRBV30
CDR3: AWRGQGYLNTEAF

V: TRBV28
CDR3: ASSELNPNEQF

V: TRBV30
CDR3: AWSPGGQETQY

V: TRBV11-3
CDR3: ASSTRSYEQY

V: TRBV5-5
CDR3: ASSLETVNGYT

V: TRBV11-3
CDR3: ASSFGQGAGETQY

V: TRBV19
CDR3: ASSSRDRAGYT

V: TRBV6-1
CDR3: ASVAGVSYEQY

V: TRBV19
CDR3: ASSPVGQSYEQY

V: TRBV5-1
CDR3: ASSLRQGHNEQF